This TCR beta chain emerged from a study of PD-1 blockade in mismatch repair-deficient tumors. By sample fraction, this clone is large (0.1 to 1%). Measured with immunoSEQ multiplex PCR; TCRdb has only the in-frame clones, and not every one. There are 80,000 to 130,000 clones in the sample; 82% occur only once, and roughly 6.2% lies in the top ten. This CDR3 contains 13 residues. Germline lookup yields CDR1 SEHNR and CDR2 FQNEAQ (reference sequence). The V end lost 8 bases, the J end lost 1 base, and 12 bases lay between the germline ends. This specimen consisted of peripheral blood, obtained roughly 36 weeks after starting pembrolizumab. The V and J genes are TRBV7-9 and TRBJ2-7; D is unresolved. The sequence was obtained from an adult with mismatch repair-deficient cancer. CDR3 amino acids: CASESRNSYEQYF. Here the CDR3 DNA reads TGTGCCAGCGAAAGCAGGAATTCCTACGAGCAGTACTTC.